This TCR beta chain appears in the sequencing data of a study of blood T cell repertoires in COVID-19. Across the study: The cDNA or gDNA used as material had been derived from T cells, B-cell-depleted T cells, or PBMCs.

V was pared by 6 bases and J by 0 bases, with 11 bases between. Looked up from germline, CDR1 is KGHSH and CDR2 is LQKENI. The CDR3 is made up of 14 amino acids. Only in-frame clones appear in the TCRdb table, and some are missing; sequencing was by immunoSEQ multiplex PCR. Seen here are 130,000 to 150,000 clones, 87% observed once, and the top ten hold over 9%. Recovered Cohort 3 donors showed two negative PCRs, clearance, or symptom resolution. This sequence was found in a man aged 60-69 years who had recovered from COVID-19. The sequenced sample consisted of PBMCs or T cells enriched from blood (not recorded which). The chain is built from TRBV18 and TRBJ2-5; maybe TRBD2 (6 bases). The CDR3 loop reads CASSVGGNQETQYF. In nucleotides, the CDR3 is TGTGCCAGCTCCGTCGGGGGAAACCAAGAGACCCAGTACTTC.